The 6 T cell receptor beta chains reported below all come from one sample, sequenced in a study of blood T cells in healthy people across ages. It was with a sample-barcoded 5' primer and a J-beta primer mix that a second PCR of roughly 7 to 12 cycles was run. TCRdb redid the calling of the 5' RACE reads with MiXCR, one entry per CDR3 protein. Found here are about 780,000 distinct CDR3 sequences, 20% to 30% of them singletons; the top ten hold about 2.9%. These data were also filed under a second study, of T cells of mothers and their children.

Material for sequencing was blood. These receptors were taken from a boy between 10 and 17 years old in good health.

This clonotype was detected a few times. The chain has TRBV11-2 and TRBJ1-4; 8 nucleotides line up with TRBD1. The V and J ends lost 0 bases and 0 bases, in that order; junction bases with no gene match: 9. The CDR3 loop spans 19 amino acids. Germline CDR1 and CDR2: SGHAT and FQNNGV. The CDR3, as DNA: TGTGCCAGCAGCTTAGATATGGACAGGGATCTTGCAACTAATGAAAAACTGTTTTTT. Protein: CASSLDMDRDLATNEKLFF.

The V call is TRBV18, the J call TRBJ2-1; TRBD2 is a possible D gene (6 bases). Germline-derived CDR1 and CDR2 are KGHSH and LQKENI. The CDR3 contains 14 residues. Between the trimmed V and J ends, which lost 5 bases and 3 bases, there was a span of 11 bases. The CDR3 loop is CASSRDSNYNEQFF. CDR3 nucleotides: TGTGCCAGCTCAAGGGACTCCAACTACAATGAGCAGTTCTTC. Using reference TRBV18 and TRBJ2-1 for the parts outside the CDR3, the full variable domain is NAGVMQNPRHLVRRRGQEARLRCSPMKGHSHVYWYRQLPEEGLKFMVYLQKENIIDESGMPKERFSAEFPKEGPSILRIQQVVRGDSAAYFCASSRDSNYNEQFFGPGTRLTVL.

The chain uses TRBV18 and TRBJ2-2, with a tentative D call TRBD1 (6 bases). The germline V and J ends were trimmed by 1 base and 3 bases, with 12 bases remaining between them. The CDR3 covers 16 residues. From germline, CDR1 is KGHSH and CDR2 LQKENI. The CDR3 sequence is CASSPRDTPYTGELFF. CDR3 nucleotide sequence: TGTGCCAGCTCACCACGGGACACTCCTTACACCGGGGAGCTGTTTTTT. The entire variable domain, with the rest obtained from reference TRBV18 and TRBJ2-2, is as follows: NAGVMQNPRHLVRRRGQEARLRCSPMKGHSHVYWYRQLPEEGLKFMVYLQKENIIDESGMPKERFSAEFPKEGPSILRIQQVVRGDSAAYFCASSPRDTPYTGELFFGEGSRLTVL.

The CDR3 here is CASTRRGGNDGELFF. The CDR3 DNA follows: TGTGCCAGCACCCGGCGAGGGGGAAATGACGGGGAGCTGTTTTTT. This rearrangement joins TRBV12-3 or TRBV12-4 to TRBJ2-2, with D possibly matching TRBD1 (6 bases). V was pared by 7 bases and J by 7 bases, with 19 bases between. This CDR3 contains 15 residues.

The CDR3 region has the DNA TGCAGTGCCCAATACCGGGAGGCGGTCTACAATGAGCAGTTCTTC. As protein: CSAQYREAVYNEQFF. The chain couples TRBV20-1 to TRBJ2-1, with 7 bases that match TRBD2. V lost 6 bases, J lost 3 bases, and 11 bases stayed unmatched. The CDR3 is made up of 15 amino acids. CDR1 DFQATT and CDR2 SNEGSKA come from the germline V gene (reference sequence).

The rearrangement joins TRBV12-3 or TRBV12-4 to TRBJ1-1; tentative D call: TRBD1 (5 bases). V lost 7 bases and J 5 bases, leaving 20 bases between the germline ends. The CDR3 covers 15 residues. CDR3 nucleotide sequence: TGTGCCAGCACTCTCGAGGGCGGGGCGGGAACTGAAGCTTTCTTT. As protein: CASTLEGGAGTEAFF.